This TCR beta chain was recorded in a study of blood T cell repertoires in COVID-19. Turning to the study itself: Acute-phase and convalescent COVID-19 samples originated in the United States, Italy and Spain. PBMCs, B-cell-depleted T cells, or T cells were the source of the cDNA or gDNA that made up the material.

Original handling: Amplification with reference gene primers provided the estimates of nucleated cell counts. Profiled with immunoSEQ multiplex PCR; TCRdb holds only in-frame clones, not every one. V and J calls and clone size come straight from that table; D and trimming were deduced from the DNA. The sample has 90,000 to 120,000 clones; around four fifths are singletons. The V gene lost 2 bases and the J gene lost 7 bases, with 11 bases spanning the gap. In germline, CDR1 is SGHVS, CDR2 FQNEAQ. The CDR3 contains 13 residues. What was sequenced was peripheral blood. The chain uses TRBV7-8 and TRBJ1-1; D not resolved. This TCR came from a woman in her 70s with acute or convalescent COVID-19. CDR3 DNA: TGTGCCAGCAGCTTATTCGAGGGTGGTGAAGCTTTCTTT. Its protein product is CASSLFEGGEAFF.